Below are 30 T cell receptor beta chains sequenced from a single sample in a study of STAT5B mutations in CD4+ large granular lymphocyte leukemia. Assay: immunoSEQ multiplex PCR; the TCRdb copy retains only in-frame clones and omits some. Counted here are tens of thousands of clones, around 85% occurring once; the ten biggest clones make up about 0.34%. The sample comprised CD4+ T cells from blood buffy coats. The receptors originated from a human donor in good health.

This chain joins TRBV28 and TRBJ2-1; the D call may be TRBD1 or TRBD2 (5 bases each). Germline CDR1 and CDR2: MDHEN and SYDVKM. The V end lost 4 bases, the J end lost 10 bases, and 23 bases lay between the germline ends. The CDR3 is made up of 16 amino acids. The CDR3 nucleotides read TGTGCCAGCAGTTCCGGGGCTAGCCGGGTAGGAAGGGAGCAGTTCTTC. It is translated as CASSSGASRVGREQFF.

The V and J genes are TRBV30 and TRBJ2-1, with 10 nucleotides matching TRBD2. The CDR3 consists of 13 residues. CDR1 and CDR2 from the germline V gene are GTSNPN and SVGIG (reference sequence). V dropped 2 bases and J dropped 13; count of bases not matched to a gene: 8. CDR3 in DNA: TGTGCCTGGAGTCTAGGGACTAGCGTACTCCAGTTCTTC. Translation gives CAWSLGTSVLQFF.

The chain uses TRBV11-2 and TRBJ2-5; D possibly matches TRBD1 or TRBD2 (6 bases each). Germline V gene lookup returns CDR1 SGHAT and CDR2 FQNNGV. This CDR3 comprises 15 residues. The V and J ends lost 4 bases and 5 bases respectively, with 17 bases between them. CDR3 loop: CASSSSQDSGETQYF. The DNA of the CDR3 is TGTGCCAGCAGCTCCAGTCAGGACAGCGGGGAGACCCAGTACTTC.

The chain links TRBV2 to TRBJ2-5; D remains unclear. This CDR3 has 11 residues. V was cut by 6 bases and J by 7 bases, with 9 bases left in between. Per the germline V gene, CDR1 is SNHLY and CDR2 is FYNNEI. CDR3 residues: CASRSEATQYF. The CDR3 coding sequence is TGTGCCAGCAGGAGCGAGGCGACCCAGTACTTC.

The chain recombines TRBV10-3 with TRBJ2-7, with 8 bases fitting TRBD1. Per germline, CDR1 ENHRY and CDR2 SYGVKD. Trimming cost V 3 bases and J 6 bases; bases outside gene matches: 7. This CDR3 spans 14 amino acids. DNA of the CDR3: TGTGCCATCAGTGACTTGGGCCAGGGGGCCGAGCAGTACTTC. Protein product: CAISDLGQGAEQYF.

V gene TRBV9 combines with J gene TRBJ2-3, with D uncertain. CDR3 length: 12 residues. Trimming pared 3 bases from V and 3 bases from J, leaving 5 bases between. Germline V CDR1 and CDR2: SGDLS, YYNGEE. The CDR3 region is CASSGYTDTQYF. The CDR3 DNA sequence: TGTGCCAGCAGCGGATATACAGATACGCAGTATTTT.

This clone was found once. This chain links TRBV27 with TRBJ2-1; D gene uncertain. The CDR3 runs 12 residues. Germline CDR1 and CDR2: MNHEY and SMNVEV (reference sequence). V gave up 6 bases and J gave up 9 bases, with 12 bases separating them. CDR3: CASSSTRGEQFF. As DNA, the CDR3 is TGTGCCAGCAGCTCAACCCGCGGTGAGCAGTTCTTC.

This sequence joins TRBV7-2 and TRBJ2-5, with TRBD2 identical over 7 bases. CDR1 is SGHTA, CDR2 FQGNSA, per germline. After removal of 5 bases from V and 2 bases from J, the junction contained 11 bases not matched to a gene. The CDR3 sequence is 16 residues long. In DNA, the CDR3 is TGTGCCAGCAGCAGTTTTGCGGGGGTCTCACAAGAGACCCAGTACTTC. Translation: CASSSFAGVSQETQYF.

The rearrangement uses TRBV5-4 and TRBJ2-1; the D gene is possibly TRBD1 (7 bases). V lost 3 bases to trimming and J lost 5 bases, with 15 bases between them. In germline, CDR1 is SGHNT, CDR2 YYREEE (reference sequence). This CDR3 contains 15 residues. CDR3 sequence reads: CASSWGSGGNNEQFF. DNA of the CDR3: TGTGCCAGCAGCTGGGGTTCAGGGGGGAACAATGAGCAGTTCTTC.

This clone was seen once. V and J are TRBV6-5 and TRBJ2-7; D is uncertain. The V end was cut by 7 bases, the J end by 1 base, with 14 bases between. Germline CDR1 and CDR2: MNHEY and SVGAGI. CDR3 length: 14 residues. The CDR3 bases are TGTGCCAGCAACCTACAAGGCTCGTCCTACGAGCAGTACTTC. Its translation: CASNLQGSSYEQYF.

This chain connects TRBV6-5 to TRBJ1-2; D unclear. CDR3 size: 14 residues. The germline V gene has CDR1 MNHEY and CDR2 SVGAGI. The V gene lost 0 bases and the J gene lost 4 bases, with 9 bases spanning the gap. The CDR3 region has the DNA TGTGCCAGCAGTTACTCCATGGGCGTCTATGGCTACACCTTC. It is translated as CASSYSMGVYGYTF.

The V and J genes are TRBV19 and TRBJ2-3; D not certain. Germline V gene data show CDR1 as LNHDA and CDR2 as SQIVND (reference sequence). The CDR3 is 13 residues long. V lost 10 bases and J lost 2, with 13 bases in between. The CDR3: CATTYGATDTQYF. CDR3 DNA: TGTGCCACCACCTACGGAGCCACAGATACGCAGTATTTT.

This rearrangement joins TRBV6-5 to TRBJ1-5; maybe TRBD1 (5 bases). CDR3 length: 15 residues. Trimming took off 6 bases at V and 1 base at J, with 13 bases between the two ends. Germline loops: CDR1 MNHEY, CDR2 SVGAGI. This chain's CDR3 is CASSPGTASNQPQHF. The DNA for the CDR3 is TGTGCCAGCAGCCCCGGGACGGCAAGCAATCAGCCCCAGCATTTT.

The chain joins TRBV25-1 to TRBJ2-7; D is undetermined. The CDR3 consists of 13 residues. Deletions cut 3 bases from V and 2 bases from J, with 8 bases between. Germline assignment: CDR1 MGHDK and CDR2 SYGVNS. The CDR3 loop is CASSDPPTYEQYF. Here the CDR3 DNA reads TGTGCCAGCAGTGACCCCCCCACCTACGAGCAGTACTTC.

CDR3 amino acids: CSVSTLDTQYF. The DNA of the CDR3 is TGCAGCGTCTCCACCCTTGATACGCAGTATTTT. This chain connects TRBV29-1 to TRBJ2-3, with unresolved D. Germline CDR1 is SQVTM and CDR2 is ANQGSEA. With 6 bases removed from V and 6 bases from J, the gap between germline ends came to 10 bases. This CDR3 has 11 residues.

This chain connects TRBV5-1 to TRBJ1-4, with a weak D call TRBD1 (5 bases). V was shortened by 4 bases and J by 5 bases, with 18 bases between the two germline ends. Looked up from germline, CDR1 is SGHRS and CDR2 is YFSETQ. This CDR3 is 16 amino acids long. As DNA, the CDR3 is TGCGCCAGCAGCCTCATAGTGGCAGGGAGGAATGAAAAACTGTTTTTT. Amino acid sequence: CASSLIVAGRNEKLFF.

This chain's CDR3 is CASSSTPGLAGVYNEQFF. Written as DNA, the CDR3 is TGTGCCAGCAGCTCCACTCCGGGACTAGCGGGGGTTTACAATGAGCAGTTCTTC. The chain combines TRBV7-2 with TRBJ2-1; 14 bases agree with TRBD2. J gave up 4 bases and V 4 bases, and 9 bases lay outside the gene matches. The CDR3 has 18 residues. Germline-derived CDR1 and CDR2 are SGHTA and FQGNSA.

V gene TRBV9 combines with J gene TRBJ2-3; 14 bases are a match to TRBD2. CDR3 length: 16 amino acids. Germline V lookup: CDR1 SGDLS, CDR2 YYNGEE. The V segment lost 3 bases and the J segment 5 bases; nucleotides outside the gene matches: 5. This chain's CDR3 is CASSATGLAGVDTQYF. The CDR3 DNA sequence: TGTGCCAGCAGCGCCACGGGACTAGCGGGGGTAGATACGCAGTATTTT. The variable domain in full, with the rest retrieved from reference TRBV9 and TRBJ2-3, is DSGVTQTPKHLITATGQRVTLRCSPRSGDLSVYWYQQSLDQGLQFLIQYYNGEERAKGNILERFSAQQFPDLHSELNLSSLELGDSALYFCASSATGLAGVDTQYFGPGTRLTVL.

The chain uses TRBV18 and TRBJ2-4; TRBD1 matches 7 bases. Per the germline V gene, CDR1 is KGHSH and CDR2 is LQKENI. The CDR3 spans 14 residues. After removal of 6 bases from V and 6 bases from J, the junction contained 8 bases not matched to a gene. CDR3 sequence: CASSLNRGGNIQYF. The CDR3 nucleotides read TGTGCCAGCTCGTTGAACAGGGGTGGAAACATTCAGTACTTC.

This sequence joins TRBV29-1 and TRBJ1-2; no reliable D call. The CDR3 has 13 residues. Deletions cut 7 bases from V and 3 bases from J, with 15 bases between. Germline values: CDR1 SQVTM, CDR2 ANQGSEA. CDR3 DNA sequence: TGCAGCGCCGATGGGGTTTATGACTATGGCTACACCTTC. Translation gives CSADGVYDYGYTF.

The chain couples TRBV15 to TRBJ2-1; 8 nucleotides agree with TRBD2. The germline gives CDR1 LNHNV, CDR2 YYDKDF (reference sequence). J lost 6 bases, V lost 2 bases, and 9 bases had no gene match. The CDR3 covers 16 residues. The CDR3 here is CATSRPGTSSTNEQFF. The DNA for the CDR3 is TGTGCCACCAGCAGACCCGGGACTAGTAGTACCAATGAGCAGTTCTTC.

The rearrangement joins TRBV7-9 to TRBJ2-1; D may be TRBD1 or TRBD2 (5 bases each). The germline V and J ends were trimmed by 5 bases and 5 bases, with 10 bases remaining between them. This CDR3 has 13 amino acids. The germline CDR1 and CDR2 sequences are SEHNR and FQNEAQ (reference sequence). CDR3 protein: CASSRGADNEQFF. The CDR3 DNA reads as TGTGCCAGCAGCCGAGGGGCGGACAATGAGCAGTTCTTC.

This sequence joins TRBV19 and TRBJ2-1, with D hard to call. Trimming removed 0 bases at V and 0 bases at J, with 12 bases between. The CDR3 has 17 residues. Germline V gene sequence: CDR1 LNHDA, CDR2 SQIVND (reference sequence). This chain's CDR3 is CASSIEVDGSSYNEQFF. CDR3 sequence (DNA): TGTGCCAGTAGTATAGAGGTGGACGGTAGCTCCTACAATGAGCAGTTCTTC.

This clone came up once. The chain carries TRBV18 and TRBJ1-5; D possibly corresponds to TRBD1 (5 bases). V dropped 4 bases and J dropped 5 bases, with 21 bases sitting between them. Germline V CDR1 and CDR2: KGHSH, LQKENI. The CDR3 has 17 residues. The CDR3 is CASSQLSPGTAHQPQHF. The CDR3 region has the DNA TGTGCCAGCTCACAACTATCCCCGGGGACGGCTCATCAGCCCCAGCATTTT.

The chain combines TRBV4-3 with TRBJ2-5; D is perhaps TRBD2 (7 bases). The CDR3 is 14 residues long. CDR1 is LGHNA, CDR2 YSLEER, per germline. The V end lost 2 bases, the J end lost 4 bases, and 11 bases lay between the germline ends. CDR3 nucleotides: TGCGCCAGCAGCCAACAAGGGGGGGTAGAGACCCAGTACTTC. It yields the protein CASSQQGGVETQYF.

The table lists this clone with a count of one. V usage is TRBV7-2 and J usage is TRBJ2-7; 7 bases map to TRBD1. CDR1 is SGHTA, CDR2 FQGNSA, per germline. This CDR3 comprises 15 residues. The J segment lost 0 bases and the V segment lost 3 bases, leaving 5 bases of the junction unmatched. The CDR3 sequence: CASSFGTVSSYEQYF. DNA for the CDR3: TGTGCCAGCAGCTTCGGGACAGTGAGCTCCTACGAGCAGTACTTC.

This chain links TRBV21-1 with TRBJ2-3; the table's D call, TRBD2, was not checked against the DNA. TRBV21-1 is a known pseudogene. The CDR3 covers 18 residues. The CDR3 bases are TGTGCCAGCAGCACTCTAGCGGGGGGGCCGAGGGGCACAGATACGCAGTATTTT. Protein product: CASSTLAGGPRGTDTQYF.

This chain links TRBV9 with TRBJ2-2; perhaps TRBD1 as D (6 bases). Trimming removed 0 bases at V and 6 bases at J, with 9 bases between. Germline-derived CDR1 and CDR2 are SGDLS and YYNGEE. The CDR3 has 14 residues. CDR3 protein: CASSVVTGAGELFF. The CDR3 DNA sequence: TGTGCCAGCAGCGTAGTGACAGGCGCCGGGGAGCTGTTTTTT.

V usage is TRBV18 and J usage is TRBJ1-2, with a weak D call TRBD1 (6 bases). The CDR3 is made up of 14 amino acids. The germline gives CDR1 KGHSH, CDR2 LQKENI. V shed 6 bases and J shed 9 bases, with 20 bases lying between them. The DNA of the CDR3 is TGTGCCAGCTCCCCAGGAGACATACAGGGTAGCTACACCTTC. Encoded protein: CASSPGDIQGSYTF.

The chain couples TRBV7-2 to TRBJ2-2, with 7 bases aligning to TRBD1. The CDR3 has 15 amino acids. CDR1 is SGHTA and CDR2 is FQGNSA in the germline V gene. Germline trimming cut 1 base from V and 6 bases from J; bases unmatched to any gene: 5. The CDR3 DNA follows: TGTGCCAGCAGCTTAGGAAGGGGGCGCCCCGGGGAGCTGTTTTTT. As protein: CASSLGRGRPGELFF.